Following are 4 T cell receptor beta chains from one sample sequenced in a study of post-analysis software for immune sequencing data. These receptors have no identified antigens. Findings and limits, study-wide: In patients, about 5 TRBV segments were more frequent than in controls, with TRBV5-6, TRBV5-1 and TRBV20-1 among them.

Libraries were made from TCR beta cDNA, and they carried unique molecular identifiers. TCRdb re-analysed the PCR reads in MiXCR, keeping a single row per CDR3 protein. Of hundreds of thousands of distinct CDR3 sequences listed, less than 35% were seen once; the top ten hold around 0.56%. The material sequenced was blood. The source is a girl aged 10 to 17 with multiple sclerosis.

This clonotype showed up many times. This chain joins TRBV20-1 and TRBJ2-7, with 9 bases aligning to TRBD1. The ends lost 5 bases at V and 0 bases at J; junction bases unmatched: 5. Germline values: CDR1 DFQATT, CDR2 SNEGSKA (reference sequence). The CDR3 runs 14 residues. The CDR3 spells CSAQRQGVSYEQYF. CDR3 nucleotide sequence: TGCAGTGCTCAGCGACAGGGGGTCTCCTACGAGCAGTACTTC.

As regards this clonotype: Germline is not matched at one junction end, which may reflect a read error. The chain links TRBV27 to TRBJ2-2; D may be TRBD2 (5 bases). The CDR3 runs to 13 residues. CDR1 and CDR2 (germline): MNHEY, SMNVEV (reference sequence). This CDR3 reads CASSSLGLGEPFF. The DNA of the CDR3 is TGTGCCAGCAGTTCCCTTGGTCTTGGGGAGCCGTTTTTT.

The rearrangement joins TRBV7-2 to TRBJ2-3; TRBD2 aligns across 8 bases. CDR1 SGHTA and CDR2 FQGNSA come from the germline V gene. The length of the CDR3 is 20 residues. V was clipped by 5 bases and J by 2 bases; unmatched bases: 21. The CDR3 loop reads CASSPQVVAGLPLSTDTQYF. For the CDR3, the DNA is TGTGCCAGCAGCCCCCAGGTGGTAGCGGGACTACCCCTCTCCACAGATACGCAGTATTTT.

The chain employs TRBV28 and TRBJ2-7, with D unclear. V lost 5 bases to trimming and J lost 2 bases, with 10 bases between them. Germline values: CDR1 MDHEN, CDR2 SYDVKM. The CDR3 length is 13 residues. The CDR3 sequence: CASSRPVTYEQYF. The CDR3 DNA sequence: TGTGCCAGCAGTCGGCCAGTTACCTACGAGCAGTACTTC.